Below, 24 T cell receptor beta chains from the same sample are listed, as sequenced in a study of blood T cell repertoires in COVID-19. The method was immunoSEQ multiplex PCR; TCRdb's version includes in-frame clones alone and lacks a portion of them. The sample records 120,000 to 150,000 clones, 85% to 90% being singletons. The source material was peripheral blood. Receptors were obtained from a woman in her forties with acute or convalescent COVID-19.

This chain links TRBV19 with TRBJ2-7; D not certain. Looked up from germline, CDR1 is LNHDA and CDR2 is SQIVND (reference sequence). This CDR3 region has 14 residues. The V gene lost 1 base and the J gene lost 2 bases, with 9 bases spanning the gap. Here the CDR3 DNA reads TGTGCCAGTAGTATAGCAGGATTCACCTACGAGCAGTACTTC. Translated: CASSIAGFTYEQYF.

The rearrangement links TRBV27 to TRBJ1-2, with 7 bases matching TRBD1. Germline V gene data show CDR1 as MNHEY and CDR2 as SMNVEV (reference sequence). J lost 4 bases, V lost 5 bases, and 7 bases had no gene match. The CDR3 runs to 14 residues. The CDR3 DNA follows: TGTGCCAGCAGTCGAAACAGGGGCCCCTATGGCTACACCTTC. This sequence encodes CASSRNRGPYGYTF.

The rearrangement joins TRBV28 to TRBJ1-2, with D tentatively TRBD1 (5 bases). V was shortened by 5 bases and J by 5 bases, with 18 bases between the two germline ends. CDR3 size: 15 residues. The germline CDR1 and CDR2 sequences are MDHEN and SYDVKM. In DNA form, the CDR3 reads TGTGCCAGCAGTCCTAAAGGGAGGGGAAATTATGGCTACACCTTC. Translated, it gives CASSPKGRGNYGYTF.

The gene calls are TRBV12-3 or TRBV12-4 and TRBJ1-2, with 7 bases identical to TRBD1. CDR3 length: 12 residues. V lost 6 bases and J lost 8; bases outside the gene matches: 6. The DNA for the CDR3 is TGTGCCAGCAGCCTCACAGGGGAAGGCTACACCTTC. Its translation is CASSLTGEGYTF.

The chain links TRBV5-1 to TRBJ1-4; TRBD1 might be the D (5 bases). Trimming took 0 bases from V and 6 from J, leaving 12 bases between them. Germline V gene lookup returns CDR1 SGHRS and CDR2 YFSETQ. The length of the CDR3 is 15 residues. CDR3 sequence reads: CASSLEGWQHEKLFF. The CDR3 coding sequence is TGCGCCAGCAGCTTGGAGGGGTGGCAGCATGAAAAACTGTTTTTT.

The chain links TRBV4-3 to TRBJ2-5; 11 nucleotides agree with TRBD2. CDR1 is LGHNA and CDR2 is YSLEER in the germline V gene. After removal of 1 base from V and 4 bases from J, the junction contained 8 bases not matched to a gene. The CDR3 spans 17 residues. The chain's CDR3 is CASSQGSGGAAGETQYF. DNA of the CDR3: TGCGCCAGCAGCCAAGGTAGCGGGGGGGCCGCGGGAGAGACCCAGTACTTC.

The chain is built from TRBV5-1 and TRBJ2-7, with 8 bases matching TRBD2. The germline V gene encodes CDR1 SGHRS and CDR2 YFSETQ. The trim removed 0 bases at V and 3 bases at J, leaving 8 bases unmatched. The CDR3 is made up of 16 amino acids. The CDR3 spells CASSLAVTSGRYEQYF. DNA of the CDR3: TGCGCCAGCAGCTTGGCCGTTACTAGCGGTCGCTACGAGCAGTACTTC.

The V call is TRBV3-1 (or the pseudogene TRBV3-2), the J call TRBJ1-1; perhaps TRBD1 as D (5 bases). The germline gives CDR1 LGHDT, CDR2 YNNKEL (reference sequence). The CDR3 sequence is 14 residues long. Trimming removed 7 bases at V and 4 bases at J, with 16 bases between. The CDR3 loop reads CASTPDSGRTEAFF. The CDR3, as DNA: TGTGCCAGCACCCCTGACTCAGGGCGCACTGAAGCTTTCTTT.

The chain is built from TRBV6-5 and TRBJ1-2; D remains ambiguous. This CDR3 region has 11 residues. Germline V lookup: CDR1 MNHEY, CDR2 SVGAGI. V lost 6 bases and J 4 bases, leaving 6 bases between the germline ends. CDR3: CASREGYGYTF. CDR3 sequence (DNA): TGTGCCAGCAGAGAGGGCTATGGCTACACCTTC.

The genes are TRBV27 and TRBJ1-3; D perhaps matches TRBD1 (5 bases). Germline values: CDR1 MNHEY, CDR2 SMNVEV (reference sequence). V was pared by 4 bases and J by 9 bases, with 10 bases between. This CDR3 comprises 12 residues. The CDR3 region has the DNA TGTGCCAGCAGTTCCCCGGGGGGCACCATATATTTT. Protein: CASSSPGGTIYF.

This CDR3 reads CSASSPRESNTGELFF. The CDR3 region has the DNA TGCAGTGCTAGTAGCCCCAGGGAATCGAACACCGGGGAGCTGTTTTTT. The chain carries TRBV20-1 and TRBJ2-2, with D perhaps matching TRBD1 (5 bases). The CDR3 loop spans 16 amino acids. The germline CDR1 and CDR2 sequences are DFQATT and SNEGSKA (reference sequence). Trimming pared 3 bases from V and 0 bases from J, leaving 14 bases between.

The J gene is TRBJ2-7, the V gene TRBV30; D unclear. The germline CDR1 and CDR2 sequences are GTSNPN and SVGIG (reference sequence). CDR3 length: 12 residues. Deletions cut 1 base from V and 8 bases from J, with 12 bases between. As DNA, the CDR3 is TGTGCCTGGAGTGAATCGCGGTTGCAGCAGTACTTC. Translated: CAWSESRLQQYF.

The chain is built from TRBV28 and TRBJ2-2; D may be TRBD2 (6 bases). V lost 5 bases, J lost 7 bases, and 26 bases lay in between. The CDR3 has 18 amino acids. The germline V gene encodes CDR1 MDHEN and CDR2 SYDVKM. DNA for the CDR3: TGTGCCAGCAGTAAAACACGGGGGACTCCCGTTTTAGGCGGGGAGCTGTTTTTT. Residues: CASSKTRGTPVLGGELFF. The full variable domain, its missing parts supplied by reference TRBV28 and TRBJ2-2, is DVKVTQSSRYLVKRTGEKVFLECVQDMDHENMFWYRQDPGLGLRLIYFSYDVKMKEKGDIPEGYSVSREKKERFSLILESASTNQTSMYLCASSKTRGTPVLGGELFFGEGSRLTVL.

CDR3 nucleotide sequence: TGTGCCAGTAGTATCGATTTAGCGCCTGCGGACGAGCAGTACTTC. This codes for CASSIDLAPADEQYF. The chain employs TRBV19 and TRBJ2-7; the D gene is possibly TRBD2 (5 bases). The CDR3 totals 15 residues. With 3 bases removed from V and 5 bases from J, the gap between germline ends came to 17 bases. Germline CDR1 is LNHDA and CDR2 is SQIVND (reference sequence). Complete variable domain (other parts from reference TRBV19 and TRBJ2-7): DGGITQSPKYLFRKEGQNVTLSCEQNLNHDAMYWYRQDPGQGLRLIYYSQIVNDFQKGDIAEGYSVSREKKESFPLTVTSAQKNPTAFYLCASSIDLAPADEQYFGPGTRLTVT.

This sequence joins TRBV10-3 and TRBJ2-1; 12 bases align to TRBD2. CDR1 and CDR2 (germline): ENHRY, SYGVKD. CDR3 length equals 17 residues. J lost 10 bases, V lost 3 bases, and 13 bases had no gene match. This CDR3 reads CAISDPRLAGVPTEQFF. The CDR3, as DNA: TGTGCCATCAGTGACCCCCGACTAGCGGGAGTTCCCACGGAGCAGTTCTTC.

This rearrangement joins TRBV18 to TRBJ1-1; D gene uncertain. Trimming stripped 4 bases from V and 7 bases from J, with 7 bases between. Per the germline V gene, CDR1 is KGHSH and CDR2 is LQKENI. CDR3 length: 11 residues. The CDR3 DNA sequence: TGTGCCAGCTCACGATCGGTTGAAGCTTTCTTT. The encoded protein is CASSRSVEAFF.

The chain couples TRBV7-2 to TRBJ2-5; 7 bases agree with TRBD1. The CDR3 runs to 14 residues. CDR1 is SGHTA, CDR2 FQGNSA, per germline. V lost 5 bases to trimming and J lost 2 bases; unmatched junction nucleotides: 5. The CDR3 nucleotides read TGTGCCAGCAGCACAATACAGGGGCAAGAGACCCAGTACTTC. It translates to CASSTIQGQETQYF.

This chain connects TRBV4-1 to TRBJ1-1; 9 bases are a match to TRBD1. The ends lost 3 bases at V and 5 bases at J; junction bases unmatched: 7. In germline, CDR1 is MGHRA, CDR2 YSYEKL. The CDR3 has 15 amino acids. In DNA form, the CDR3 reads TGCGCCAGCAGCCAGAGTAAGACAGGGGGAACTGAAGCTTTCTTT. As protein: CASSQSKTGGTEAFF.

V usage is TRBV30 and J usage is TRBJ2-5; D remains unclear. The CDR3 runs to 14 residues. Germline V gene lookup returns CDR1 GTSNPN and CDR2 SVGIG (reference sequence). V lost 0 bases, J lost 1 base, and 9 bases lay in between. The CDR3 DNA follows: TGTGCCTGGAGTGTGGGCGTACCCCAAGAGACCCAGTACTTC. It encodes CAWSVGVPQETQYF.

The chain links TRBV9 to TRBJ1-3; 7 nucleotides match TRBD1. Germline V gene lookup returns CDR1 SGDLS and CDR2 YYNGEE. The CDR3 covers 16 residues. Losses at the gene ends were 1 base for V and 0 bases for J; bases not matched to a gene: 4. CDR3 region: CASSVYRDSSGNTIYF. CDR3 bases: TGTGCCAGCAGCGTATACCGGGACAGCTCTGGAAACACCATATATTTT.

This chain joins TRBV27 and TRBJ2-7; maybe TRBD2 (6 bases). The CDR3 runs to 15 residues. V lost 3 bases and J 1 base, leaving 13 bases between the germline ends. Germline-derived CDR1 and CDR2 are MNHEY and SMNVEV (reference sequence). CDR3 in amino acids: CASSFRRAGSYEQYF. The CDR3 region has the DNA TGTGCCAGCAGTTTTCGGAGGGCCGGGTCCTACGAGCAGTACTTC.

This chain uses TRBV5-1 with TRBJ1-1; TRBD1 might be the D (6 bases). The V end lost 2 bases, the J end lost 4 bases, and 9 bases lay between the germline ends. The germline V gene encodes CDR1 SGHRS and CDR2 YFSETQ. This CDR3 has 13 residues. CDR3 in DNA: TGCGCCAGCAGCTTACTACAGGGCACTGAAGCTTTCTTT. This sequence encodes CASSLLQGTEAFF. Full variable domain (missing parts from reference TRBV5-1 and TRBJ1-1): KAGVTQTPRYLIKTRGQQVTLSCSPISGHRSVSWYQQTPGQGLQFLFEYFSETQRNKGNFPGRFSGRQFSNSRSEMNVSTLELGDSALYLCASSLLQGTEAFFGQGTRLTVV.

This clone was seen a single time. The rearrangement uses TRBV9 and TRBJ2-4; 9 positions agree with TRBD1. Trimming removed 0 bases from V and 8 bases from J; junction bases left unmatched: 6. Germline-derived CDR1 and CDR2 are SGDLS and YYNGEE. The CDR3 is 15 amino acids. The CDR3 DNA sequence: TGTGCCAGCAGCGTAGCTGGGACAGGGAAGGACATTCAGTACTTC. This translates into CASSVAGTGKDIQYF.

The chain has TRBV12-5 and TRBJ2-7; D uncertain. Germline lookup yields CDR1 LGHNT and CDR2 FRNRAP. With 6 bases removed from V and 4 bases from J, the gap between germline ends came to 10 bases. The CDR3 has 12 residues. CDR3 in amino acids: CASGLQTYEQYF. CDR3 sequence (DNA): TGTGCTAGTGGGTTGCAAACATACGAGCAGTACTTC.